The following is a TCR beta chain sequence with its context. Its cognate antigen has yet to be identified. No qualities accompany the bases; no much larger clone lies one base away. The identical CDR3 is also encoded by other nucleotide sequences in the sample. The data were taken from a study of cytomegalovirus exposure and HLA in healthy donors (TCRdb year 2017). Context from the whole study: An earlier analysis of some 600 of the donors reported 276 Gb of sequence data and 117 million unique TCR beta sequences obtained from 180 million or so T cells. HLA typing covered class I and class II loci at four-digit resolution. In an earlier analysis of roughly 580 of the donors, high-throughput TCR beta sequencing was used to judge whether each TCR beta V gene segment behaved as functional or pseudogenic. Genome-wide SNP genotypes for about three fifths of the 666 donors were used in a later genetic analysis, which treated that subset as a discovery cohort. Donor age, sex, ethnicity and CMV serostatus were compiled together with the repertoire data. Roughly five DR-DQ haplotypes were treated as single units for association and clustering because of strong linkage in the cohort. A separate validation cohort of over a hundred different subjects was used in addition to the roughly 700-subject first cohort. All discovery cohort repertoires had been generated using a single sequencing platform. Roughly 300 gigabases of sequencing data and tens of millions of unique TCR sequences made up an early release that covered several hundred HLA-typed donors. Rather than using new phenotypic data, the later analysis identified candidate immune exposures from TCR beta sequences and from how often those sequences occurred across donors. On average, roughly 250,000 unique TCR beta nucleotide sequences were sequenced per donor among more than 350 genotyped donors of the cohort, with about 17% of those sequences being non-productive. The study aimed to test whether cataloging public T cell receptors could reveal signatures of past pathogen exposure. To predict cytomegalovirus infection status, the study combined high-throughput TCR immunosequencing, statistical association of individual TCRs with disease status, and machine learning. A later analysis re-examined previously published TCR beta repertoires from over 500 donors and added high-resolution HLA genotyping to investigate patterns of TCR occurrence. The number of typed donors differed by locus: about 629-630 for A, B, C, DRB1 and DQB1; 522 for DQA1; roughly 600 for DPA1; and roughly 450 for DPB1. Of the 350 to 450 genotyped donors, 81% were placed in the genetic ancestry cluster associated with self-reported Caucasian donors. The study used immunosequencing to profile the T cell repertoires of approximately 690 subjects and linked those repertoires to cytomegalovirus serostatus. The investigation overall reported the following: A few of the identified cytomegalovirus-associated TCR beta chains were confirmed in vitro to be specific for cytomegalovirus antigens. In a later analysis, HLA-associated TCR beta chains were found to be more clonally expanded and to have lower generation probabilities than equally common non-associated chains. Most TCR sequences were observed very rarely across donors, whereas some public TCRs were present in many individuals. For the cohort, immune exposure information was limited to CMV serostatus. According to a later analysis, most CMV-associated TCR beta chains appeared to be HLA-restricted, and the HLA associations seemed to be driven largely by CMV exposure. Correlated functional status among segregating V segments might be attributable to linkage disequilibrium, but an unknown experimental factor could not be ruled out. Because some donors lacked HLA typing at each locus, the association tests relied only on the typed subset. Because the 87-base-pair reads could not distinguish some IMGT-functional V segments, including TRBV6-2 and TRBV6-3, those segments were excluded. A further reported finding was that TCR beta sequences accurately predicted the HLA-A and HLA-B alleles for most subjects in the first cohort. When HLA alleles, especially DR and DQ, strongly co-occurred, TCR associations were difficult to assign to individual alleles. In a later analysis, around 17,000 TCR beta sequences were associated with specific HLA alleles at a false discovery rate of 0.05. In an earlier analysis of around 600 of the donors, most TCR beta V segments appeared in productive rearrangements about 87% or about 30% of the time, broadly matching IMGT annotations. A total of about 150 TCR beta chains were listed by the study as associated with cytomegalovirus. Only TCR beta chains were sequenced in this cohort, and the absence of alpha or paired-chain data limited detectable features. In a later genetic analysis, a missense DCLRE1C variant was associated with V-gene and J-gene trimming of TCR beta chains, and the association was replicated in an independent cohort. In both the original and validation cohorts, the classifier was reported to diagnose cytomegalovirus status with high specificity and sensitivity. It was suggested by the authors that the approach could potentially be generalized to other disease states and immunological phenotypes. Because counts were too low, some 17 rarely observed V segments, including chromosome 9 orphons, were left out of the earlier analysis of about 500 of the donors. A later analysis reported that several top co-occurrence clusters appeared linked to parvovirus B19, influenza, CMV and Epstein-Barr virus. According to a later genetic analysis, donors in an Asian-associated ancestry cluster had fewer N-insertions in productive TCRs than the roughly 660-donor mean. In a later analysis, the rate of TCR association differed among HLA loci, with DRB1 alleles having the most associated TCRs and HLA-C alleles having the fewest. Roughly uniform sequencing depth across donors was assumed in presence/absence analyses, although this assumption may not hold. A group of highly shared sequence variants was considered likely to be a technical artifact of the sequencing pipeline.

In total, more than 500 healthy bone marrow donors made up the cohort. At the time of sampling, all cohort members were nominally healthy, though unrecorded immune exposures were likely present. The donor tested CMV seronegative, placing the donor among the approximately 400 seronegative members of the cohort. A peripheral blood sample was collected from each donor, and TCR beta sequencing was performed on peripheral blood mononuclear cells. The Qiagen DNeasy Blood Extraction Kit was used to extract genomic DNA from the blood cell samples. Libraries were made using the immunoSEQ multiplex PCR assay. The multiplex PCR relied on a mix of 60 forward primers for TCR Vbeta segments and 13 reverse primers for TCR Jbeta segments. Amplification of the CDR3 region of rearranged TCR beta genes was performed with a multiplex PCR assay on genomic DNA. The Illumina HiSeq System was used to sequence the amplified TCR beta libraries as 87-base-pair reads. In the authors' own workflow: Across the 600 to 700 repertoires, a later analysis counted 80 million or so unique TCR beta chains, some 11 million of which were shared by at least two donors. Raw reads were error-corrected and collapsed into unique sequences by a nearest-neighbor algorithm in which closely related sequences were merged to remove PCR and sequencing errors. V, D and J gene segments were assigned by aligning CDR3 sequences to IMGT reference sequences. For a sequence to be retained, a match of at least six nucleotides to both a V gene segment and a J gene segment was required. Rearrangements were classified as productive when the CDR3 lacked stop codons and remained in frame with V and J, and all other rearrangements were classified as non-productive. CDR3 was defined according to IMGT convention as the region running from the second conserved V-encoded cysteine to the conserved J-encoded phenylalanine. Sequences without an unambiguous match to a single V gene segment were excluded from the earlier analysis of 450 to 750 of the donors. An earlier analysis of roughly 590 of the donors called V segments functional above 56.7% productive rearrangements and segregating when the between-donor standard deviation exceeded 5%. A statistical classification framework was developed to diagnose cytomegalovirus status using the catalog of TCR beta chain sequences. V and J gene assignment, in a later analysis, came from comparing TCR nucleotide sequences with IMGT/GENE-DB human TR gene sequences. A later analysis assigned CDR3 sequences and most-parsimonious VDJ recombination scenarios with the TCRdist pipeline. In a later analysis, each TCR beta chain was defined by its CDR3 amino acid sequence together with its V-gene family, and reads lacking a unique V-gene family were excluded. To address suspected cross-contamination and a sequencing artifact, a later analysis removed several hundred highly shared, low-generation-probability nucleotide sequences. In a later analysis, a clonal expansion index was calculated for each public chain from normalized within-repertoire ranks of inferred template counts. In a later analysis, generation probabilities were computed using a VDJ recombination model fitted to out-of-frame rearrangements, and the results were checked against IGoR. In a later analysis, hypergeometric tests were used to score TCR-TCR, TCR-HLA and TCR-CMV co-occurrence, with a repertoire-size bias correction applied to TCR pairs. A later analysis estimated false discovery rates by permuting HLA or CMV assignments 20 times. A later analysis grouped co-occurring TCRs with DBSCAN, adding TCRdist sequence similarity when clustering within HLA-allele-positive subsets. Co-occurrence clustering excluded repertoires with fewer than 30,000 or more than 120,000 public chains, plus five with anomalous nucleotide sharing. The table comes from immuneACCESS by way of TCRdb, which keeps in-frame sequences with V and J called. Part of the clones is missing from these tables; in studies checked, under half for an unresolved V gene and the rest for unknown reasons. V, J and clone size were drawn from that table, and D and trimming were deduced from the DNA. This sample gives about 160,000 clones in total; around 76% of them show up just once. The ten largest clones capture roughly 2% of the sample.

V was cut back by 1 base and J by 5 bases, leaving a gap of 14 bases between them. The CDR3 contains 15 residues, cysteine and phenylalanine counted. Solely the CDR3 DNA is kept, with 45 bases framed from the first base. CDR1 and CDR2 were assigned from the germline V gene as MNHNS and SASEGT. The receptor comes from a female donor in good health and CMV-seronegative. The V gene is TRBV6-1 and the J gene is TRBJ1-2, with an unclear D gene assignment. Sequencing used PBMCs. The DNA sequence reads TGTGCCAGCAGTGAAGGGCGGGCGGGGAATTATGGCTACACCTTC. It codes for CASSEGRAGNYGYTF.